This T cell receptor (beta chain) stems from a study of a mutant IDH1 vaccine in newly diagnosed glioma. Turning to the study itself: Across weeks 1, 3, 5, 7, 11, 15, 19 and 23, patients received a vaccination each time, eight in all. In some groups vaccination began 4-6 weeks post-radiotherapy; others received it with temozolomide.

Between the trimmed V and J ends, which lost 3 bases and 3 bases, there was a span of 16 bases. The CDR3 covers 16 residues. Germline V gene data show CDR1 as WNHNN and CDR2 as SYGVQD (reference sequence). Details on this clone: Its specificity is unknown.

Noted time point: week 5, during vaccination. Vaccinated patients received 300 ug of mutant IDH1 20-mer peptide per dose, with topical imiquimod. Some clones are missing from TCRdb's copy, which holds only in-frame ones; the method was immunoSEQ multiplex PCR. The table shows roughly 72,000 clones, with 91% occurring only once. The clonotype comes from a woman between 50 and 59 years old with glioma. The material sequenced was PBMCs, taken from a glioma patient whose treatment included an IDH1 peptide vaccine. The chain is built from TRBV10-1 and TRBJ2-3; D is perhaps TRBD2 (6 bases). The chain's CDR3 is CASSDLSGGRTDTQYF. The DNA for the CDR3 is TGCGCCAGCAGTGACCTCTCCGGGGGTAGAACAGATACGCAGTATTTT.